This TCR beta chain was documented in a study of cytomegalovirus exposure and HLA in healthy donors. Study-level findings and limits: Previous analysis showed most TCR beta V segments were productive about 90% or about 30% of the time.

Samples came from healthy bone marrow donors. On this clone itself: Its antigen is not known.

The PCR was carried out with 60 Vbeta primers and 13 Jbeta primers. Here immunoSEQ multiplex PCR was the method, and the copy in TCRdb shows in-frame clones only, minus some. The table has over 150,000 clones, 74% seen once. The receptor comes from a man aged 25-45 years in good health and CMV-seronegative. Specimen: PBMCs.

CDR3 amino acids: CASSARDRNSPLHF. The CDR3 DNA is TGTGCCAGCAGCGCCCGGGACAGAAATTCACCCCTCCACTTT. The chain is built from TRBV5-6 and TRBJ1-6, with 7 bases identical to TRBD1. V gave up 4 bases and J gave up 7 bases; unmatched junction bases: 5. In germline, CDR1 is SGHDT, CDR2 YYEEEE. The CDR3 spans 14 residues.